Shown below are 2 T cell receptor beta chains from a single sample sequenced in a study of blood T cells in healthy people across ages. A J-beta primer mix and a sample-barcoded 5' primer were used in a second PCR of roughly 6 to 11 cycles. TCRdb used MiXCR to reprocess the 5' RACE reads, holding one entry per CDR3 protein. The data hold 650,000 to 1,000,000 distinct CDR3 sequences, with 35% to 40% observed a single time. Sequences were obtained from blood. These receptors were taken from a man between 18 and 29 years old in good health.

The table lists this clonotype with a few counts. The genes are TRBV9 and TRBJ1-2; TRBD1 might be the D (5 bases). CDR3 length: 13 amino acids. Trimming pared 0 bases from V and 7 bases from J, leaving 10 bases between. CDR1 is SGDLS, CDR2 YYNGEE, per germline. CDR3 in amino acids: CASSVANGGGYTF. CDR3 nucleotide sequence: TGTGCCAGCAGCGTAGCTAATGGGGGTGGCTACACCTTC.

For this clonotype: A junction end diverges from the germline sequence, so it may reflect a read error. In DNA, the CDR3 is TGTGCCAGCAGTGTATCCAGGGTTGGGACTGAAGCTTTCTTT. Translated, it gives CASSVSRVGTEAFF. The chain has TRBV27 and TRBJ1-1; D possibly corresponds to TRBD1 (5 bases). CDR1 MNHEY and CDR2 SMNVEV come from the germline V gene (reference sequence). The CDR3 extends over 14 amino acids.